The rows below give T cell receptor beta chains drawn from one sample of a study of shared clonotypes between healthy human individuals. The method was immunoSEQ multiplex PCR; TCRdb's version includes in-frame clones alone and lacks a portion of them. Here the sample spans about 1.5 million clones, roughly 97% being singletons. Material: naive CD4+ T cells sorted from blood. The source is a man aged 25-40 years in good health. Both conserved end residues are part of each CDR3. The D gene is left open where the match is weak. Size is stated for part of the rows, as once, few or many counts, or as a class when the clone is expanded.

v_call: TRBV5-8; cdr3_length: 15; clone_size: .; d_call: .; j_call: TRBJ1-2; cdr3_nt: TGTGCCAGCAGCTTGGGAGGCAGCGGTGGTTATGGCTACACCTTC; cdr3_aa: CASSLGGSGGYGYTF
v_call: TRBV7-2; cdr3_length: 15; clone_size: .; d_call: TRBD2; j_call: TRBJ2-1; cdr3_nt: TGTGCCAGCAGCCTGTTAGCGGGAGGGCCCAATGAGCAGTTCTTC; cdr3_aa: CASSLLAGGPNEQFF
v_call: TRBV14; cdr3_length: 15; clone_size: .; d_call: .; j_call: TRBJ2-1; cdr3_nt: TGTGCCAGCAGCCGGAAGCCTAGCTCCTACAATGAGCAGTTCTTC; cdr3_aa: CASSRKPSSYNEQFF
v_call: TRBV9; cdr3_length: 16; clone_size: .; d_call: .; j_call: TRBJ2-4; cdr3_nt: TGTGCCAGCAGCGTCGGAGTGACCTCAGCCAAAAACATTCAGTACTTC; cdr3_aa: CASSVGVTSAKNIQYF
v_call: TRBV5-1; cdr3_length: 17; clone_size: once; d_call: TRBD2; j_call: TRBJ2-7; cdr3_nt: TGCGCCAGCAGCTTGTTTCCTGGGACTAGCGGGAGCTACGAGCAGTACTTC; cdr3_aa: CASSLFPGTSGSYEQYF
v_call: TRBV14; cdr3_length: 20; clone_size: .; d_call: TRBD1; j_call: TRBJ2-5; cdr3_nt: TGTGCCAGCAGCCACCACGGGACAGGGGTTTTCGGCGGTGTCGAAGAGACCCAGTACTTC; cdr3_aa: CASSHHGTGVFGGVEETQYF
v_call: TRBV19; cdr3_length: 12; clone_size: .; d_call: .; j_call: TRBJ1-1; cdr3_nt: TGTGCCAGTAGTATAGCAAGGGGCGAAGCTTTCTTT; cdr3_aa: CASSIARGEAFF
v_call: TRBV15; cdr3_length: 12; clone_size: .; d_call: .; j_call: TRBJ2-5; cdr3_nt: TGTGCCACCAGCAGTACAGGCGAGACCCAGTACTTC; cdr3_aa: CATSSTGETQYF
v_call: TRBV7-6; cdr3_length: 14; clone_size: .; d_call: .; j_call: TRBJ1-5; cdr3_nt: TGTGCCAGCAGCCTAGGGGGGACCAATCAGCCCCAGCATTTT; cdr3_aa: CASSLGGTNQPQHF
v_call: TRBV2; cdr3_length: 15; clone_size: .; d_call: .; j_call: TRBJ1-4; cdr3_nt: TGTGCCAGCAGTGGGAGGACTGCAACTAATGAAAAACTGTTTTTT; cdr3_aa: CASSGRTATNEKLFF
v_call: TRBV27; cdr3_length: 16; clone_size: .; d_call: .; j_call: TRBJ2-5; cdr3_nt: TGTGCCAGCAGTAGAACAGGGATAGGGTCAGCAGAGACCCAGTACTTC; cdr3_aa: CASSRTGIGSAETQYF
v_call: TRBV18; cdr3_length: 13; clone_size: .; d_call: .; j_call: TRBJ2-7; cdr3_nt: TGTGCCAGCTCAAGGTCAGGGCGCTACGAGCAGTACTTC; cdr3_aa: CASSRSGRYEQYF
v_call: TRBV7-9; cdr3_length: 14; clone_size: .; d_call: .; j_call: TRBJ2-3; cdr3_nt: TGTGCGGTGGAGGCCCCCATAAGCACAGATACGCAGTATTTT; cdr3_aa: CAVEAPISTDTQYF
v_call: TRBV6-6; cdr3_length: 14; clone_size: .; d_call: TRBD2; j_call: TRBJ2-7; cdr3_nt: TGTGCCAGCAAGGCAAGCGGGGGGAACTACGAGCAGTACTTC; cdr3_aa: CASKASGGNYEQYF
v_call: TRBV7-2; cdr3_length: 15; clone_size: many; d_call: .; j_call: TRBJ2-6; cdr3_nt: TGTGCCAGCAGCTTGGGACGGACTGGGGCCAACGTCCTGACTTTC; cdr3_aa: CASSLGRTGANVLTF
v_call: TRBV6-5; cdr3_length: 15; clone_size: .; d_call: .; j_call: TRBJ2-5; cdr3_nt: TGTGCCAGCAGTTACTCGTGGGCAGGCGCTGAGACCCAGTACTTC; cdr3_aa: CASSYSWAGAETQYF
v_call: TRBV4-3; cdr3_length: 15; clone_size: .; d_call: .; j_call: TRBJ1-5; cdr3_nt: TGCGCCAGCAGCCAAGAGGGAAGAGGGGGTCAGCCCCAGCATTTT; cdr3_aa: CASSQEGRGGQPQHF